The source of this T cell receptor beta chain is a study of cytomegalovirus exposure and HLA in healthy donors (dated 2017 in TCRdb). As for the study more broadly: According to a later analysis, one platform produced both the roughly 110 validation repertoires and the 670 or so repertoires of the first cohort. The study was designed to test whether signatures of past pathogen exposure could be identified by cataloging public T cell receptors. In addition to the first cohort of 650 to 800 subjects, a separate validation cohort of around 110 different subjects was used. High-throughput TCR immunosequencing, statistical association of individual TCRs with disease status, and machine learning were combined to predict cytomegalovirus infection status. General study outcomes and caveats: In the study, around 150 TCR beta chains were listed as associated with cytomegalovirus. A few of the identified cytomegalovirus-associated TCR beta chains were confirmed in vitro to be specific for cytomegalovirus antigens. A later analysis found that TCRs clustered in the first cohort also tended to co-occur in the 110 or so validation repertoires, with roughly 95% of cluster scores above 0. Across donors, most TCR sequences were observed very rarely, whereas some public TCRs were present in many individuals. All 120 or so repertoires were used to score co-occurrence in the validation cohort in a later analysis, because that analysis had no HLA typing for the cohort. The classifier was reported to diagnose cytomegalovirus status with high specificity and sensitivity in both the original and validation cohorts. The authors suggested that the approach could potentially be extended to other disease states and immunological phenotypes.

With regard to this clone: Its antigen is currently not known. One base away there is no much larger clone; base qualities are not given.

Libraries came from the immunoSEQ multiplex PCR assay. In the source study's methods: To diagnose cytomegalovirus status from the catalog of TCR beta chain sequences, a statistical classification framework was built. Imported from immuneACCESS, the table was reduced by TCRdb to in-frame sequences with V and J called. These copies leave out some clones; in studies compared against another copy, an unresolved V gene accounts for under half, and the cause of the remainder is not known. Clone size and the V and J calls come from that table; the DNA yielded D and trimming. Across this sample there are some 130,000 clones, with about nine tenths seen only once. 1.4% to 1.5% of the sample comes from the top ten. The donors were included in the validation cohort of some 110 subjects, a group kept apart from the roughly 730-subject first cohort. The germline V gene provides CDR1 SGDLS and CDR2 YYNGEE. The CDR3 contains 15 residues, cysteine and phenylalanine counted. The kept DNA is CDR3 alone, 45 bases in frame from the first base. V is trimmed back by 4 bases and J by 4 bases, and the junction contains 9 bases that no gene match accounts for.

The chain is encoded by TRBV9 joined to TRBJ2-5, and TRBD2 matches 8 of the central bases. This receptor was taken from a man under 40 in good health and CMV-seronegative. The sequenced sample was PBMCs. The CDR3 is CASSTDSAGGETQYF. The DNA sequence is given as TGTGCCAGCAGCACGGACTCGGCGGGAGGAGAGACCCAGTACTTC.